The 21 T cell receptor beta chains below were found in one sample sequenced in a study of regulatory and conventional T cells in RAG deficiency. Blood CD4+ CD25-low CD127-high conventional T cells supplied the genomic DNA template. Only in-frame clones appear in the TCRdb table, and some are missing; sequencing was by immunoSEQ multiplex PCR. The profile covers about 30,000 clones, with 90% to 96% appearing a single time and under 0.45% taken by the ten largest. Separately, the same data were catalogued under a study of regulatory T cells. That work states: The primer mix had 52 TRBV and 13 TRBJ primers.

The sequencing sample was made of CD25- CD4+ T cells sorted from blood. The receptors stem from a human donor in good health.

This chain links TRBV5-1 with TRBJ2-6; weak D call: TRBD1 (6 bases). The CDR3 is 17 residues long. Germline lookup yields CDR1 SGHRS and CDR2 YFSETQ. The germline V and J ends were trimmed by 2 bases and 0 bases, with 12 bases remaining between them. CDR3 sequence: CASSLGQLISGANVLTF. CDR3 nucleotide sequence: TGCGCCAGCAGCTTAGGACAGTTGATCTCTGGGGCCAACGTCCTGACTTTC.

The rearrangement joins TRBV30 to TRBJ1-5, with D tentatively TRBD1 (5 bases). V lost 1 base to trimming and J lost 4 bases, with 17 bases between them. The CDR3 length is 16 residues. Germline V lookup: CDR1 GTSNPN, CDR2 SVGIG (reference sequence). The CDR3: CAWSGSGTPRNQPQHF. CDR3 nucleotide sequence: TGTGCCTGGAGTGGTTCCGGGACTCCCAGAAATCAGCCCCAGCATTTT.

The CDR3 spells CASSRKPGQGDTGELFF. The CDR3 coding sequence is TGTGCCAGCAGCCGGAAACCGGGACAGGGTGACACCGGGGAGCTGTTTTTT. V is TRBV7-9 and J is TRBJ2-2; 9 bases match TRBD1. V dropped 5 bases and J dropped 3; count of bases not matched to a gene: 10. CDR3 length: 17 amino acids. Germline V gene data show CDR1 as SEHNR and CDR2 as FQNEAQ (reference sequence).

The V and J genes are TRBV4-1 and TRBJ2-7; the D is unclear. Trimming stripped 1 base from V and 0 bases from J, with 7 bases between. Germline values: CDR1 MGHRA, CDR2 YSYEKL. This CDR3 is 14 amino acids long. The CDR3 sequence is CASSQGQSSYEQYF. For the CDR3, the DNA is TGCGCCAGCAGCCAAGGGCAGTCCTCCTACGAGCAGTACTTC.

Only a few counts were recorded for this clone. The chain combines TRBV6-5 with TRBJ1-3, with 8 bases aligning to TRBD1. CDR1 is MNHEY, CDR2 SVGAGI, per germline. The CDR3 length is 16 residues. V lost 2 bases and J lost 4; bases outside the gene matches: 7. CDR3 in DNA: TGTGCCAGCAGTTACCTGAGACAGGGGCACGGAAACACCATATATTTT. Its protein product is CASSYLRQGHGNTIYF.

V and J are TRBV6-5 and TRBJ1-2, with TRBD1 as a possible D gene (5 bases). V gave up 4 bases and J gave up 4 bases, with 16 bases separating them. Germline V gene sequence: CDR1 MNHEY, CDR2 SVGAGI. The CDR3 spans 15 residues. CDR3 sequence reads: CASSSTGAYLYGYTF. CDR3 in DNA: TGTGCCAGCAGTTCAACAGGCGCATACCTCTATGGCTACACCTTC.

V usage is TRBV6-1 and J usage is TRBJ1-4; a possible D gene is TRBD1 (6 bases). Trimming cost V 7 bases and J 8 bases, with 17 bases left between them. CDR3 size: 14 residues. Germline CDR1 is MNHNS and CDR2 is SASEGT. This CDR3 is CASTERTVGEKLFF. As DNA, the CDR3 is TGTGCCAGCACCGAACGGACAGTGGGAGAAAAACTGTTTTTT.

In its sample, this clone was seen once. The CDR3: CASTFSGSGTEQFF. In DNA, the CDR3 is TGTGCCAGCACTTTTAGCGGGAGTGGTACTGAGCAGTTCTTC. This sequence joins TRBV6-6 and TRBJ2-1; 9 bases fit TRBD2. This CDR3 has 14 residues. The junction had 10 bases not matched to a gene; V was cut back by 7 bases and J by 9 bases. Germline CDR1 MNHNY, CDR2 SVGAGI (reference sequence).

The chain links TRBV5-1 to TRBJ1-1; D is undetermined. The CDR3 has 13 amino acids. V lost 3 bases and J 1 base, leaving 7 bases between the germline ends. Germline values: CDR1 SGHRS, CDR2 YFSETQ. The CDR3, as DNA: TGCGCCAGCAGCTCCGACACGAACACTGAAGCTTTCTTT. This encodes CASSSDTNTEAFF.

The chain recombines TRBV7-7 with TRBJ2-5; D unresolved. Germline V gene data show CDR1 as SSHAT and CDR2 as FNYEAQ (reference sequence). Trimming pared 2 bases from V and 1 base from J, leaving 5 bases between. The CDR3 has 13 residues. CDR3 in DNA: TGTGCCAGCAGCTTACTTTCCCAAGAGACCCAGTACTTC. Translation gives CASSLLSQETQYF.

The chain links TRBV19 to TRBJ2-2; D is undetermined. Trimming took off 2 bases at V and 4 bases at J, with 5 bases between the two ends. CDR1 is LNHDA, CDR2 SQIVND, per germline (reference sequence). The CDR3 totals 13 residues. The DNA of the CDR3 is TGTGCCAGTAGTATACAGATCACCGGGGAGCTGTTTTTT. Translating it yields CASSIQITGELFF.

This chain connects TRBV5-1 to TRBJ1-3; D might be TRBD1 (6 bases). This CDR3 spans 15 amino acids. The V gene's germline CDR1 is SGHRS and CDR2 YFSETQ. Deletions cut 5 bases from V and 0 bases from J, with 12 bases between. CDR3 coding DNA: TGCGCCAGCAGTCCGACAGGCCTCTCTGGAAACACCATATATTTT. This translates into CASSPTGLSGNTIYF.

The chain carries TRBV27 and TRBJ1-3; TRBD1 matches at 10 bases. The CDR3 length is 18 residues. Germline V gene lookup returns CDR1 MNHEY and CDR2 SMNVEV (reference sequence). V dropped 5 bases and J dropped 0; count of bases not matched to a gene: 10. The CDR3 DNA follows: TGTGCCAGCAGTAAGGGGACAGGGGCCAAGGACTCTGGAAACACCATATATTTT. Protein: CASSKGTGAKDSGNTIYF.

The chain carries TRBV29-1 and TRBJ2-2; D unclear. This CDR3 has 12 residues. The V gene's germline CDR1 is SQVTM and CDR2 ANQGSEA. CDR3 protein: CAARTNTGELFF. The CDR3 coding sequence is TGCGCCGCCAGGACGAACACCGGGGAGCTGTTTTTT.

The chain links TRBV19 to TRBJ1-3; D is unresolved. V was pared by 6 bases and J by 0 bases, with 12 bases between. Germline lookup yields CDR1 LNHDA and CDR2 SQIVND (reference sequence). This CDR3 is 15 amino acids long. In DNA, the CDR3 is TGTGCCAGTAGATCGGACTTCTACTCTGGAAACACCATATATTTT. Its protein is CASRSDFYSGNTIYF.

The DNA of the CDR3 is TGTGCCAGCAGCTTAGATACCGGGACAGGGGTCGGCTACACCTTC. Encoded protein: CASSLDTGTGVGYTF. The chain links TRBV7-9 to TRBJ1-2, with TRBD1 matching 10 bases. The CDR3 extends over 15 amino acids. V was clipped by 1 base and J by 8 bases; unmatched bases: 7. In germline, CDR1 is SEHNR, CDR2 FQNEAQ (reference sequence).

CDR3 in amino acids: CASSGTGGLQPQHF. CDR3 coding DNA: TGTGCCAGCAGCGGGACAGGGGGTCTTCAGCCCCAGCATTTT. The rearrangement joins TRBV2 to TRBJ1-5, with TRBD1 identical over 11 bases. The ends lost 6 bases at V and 6 bases at J; junction bases unmatched: 4. This CDR3 is 14 amino acids long. Germline V gene lookup returns CDR1 SNHLY and CDR2 FYNNEI.

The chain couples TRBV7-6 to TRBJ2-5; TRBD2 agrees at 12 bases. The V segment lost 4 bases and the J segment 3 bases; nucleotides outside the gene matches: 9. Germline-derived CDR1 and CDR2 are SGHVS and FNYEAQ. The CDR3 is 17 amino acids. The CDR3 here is CASSSRLAGAPEETQYF. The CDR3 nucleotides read TGTGCCAGCAGCTCCCGACTAGCGGGGGCCCCGGAAGAGACCCAGTACTTC.

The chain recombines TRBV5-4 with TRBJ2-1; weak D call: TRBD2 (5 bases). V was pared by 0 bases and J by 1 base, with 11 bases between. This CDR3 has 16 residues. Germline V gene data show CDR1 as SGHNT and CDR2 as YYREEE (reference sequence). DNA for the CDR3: TGTGCCAGCAGCTTGGGGGAGATTACTTCCTACAATGAGCAGTTCTTC. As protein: CASSLGEITSYNEQFF.

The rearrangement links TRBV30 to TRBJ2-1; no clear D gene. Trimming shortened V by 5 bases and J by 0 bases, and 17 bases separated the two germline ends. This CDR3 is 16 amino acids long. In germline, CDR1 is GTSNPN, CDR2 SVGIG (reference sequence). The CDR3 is CAWVVGLSGSYNEQFF. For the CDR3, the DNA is TGTGCCTGGGTCGTTGGGTTATCGGGCTCCTACAATGAGCAGTTCTTC.

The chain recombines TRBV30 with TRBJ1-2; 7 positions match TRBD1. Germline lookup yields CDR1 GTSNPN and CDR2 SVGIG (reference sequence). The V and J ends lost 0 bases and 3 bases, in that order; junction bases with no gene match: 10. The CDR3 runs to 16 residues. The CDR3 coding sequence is TGTGCCTGGAGTGTACGAGCGAGGGGGCAGGACTATGGCTACACCTTC. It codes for CAWSVRARGQDYGYTF.